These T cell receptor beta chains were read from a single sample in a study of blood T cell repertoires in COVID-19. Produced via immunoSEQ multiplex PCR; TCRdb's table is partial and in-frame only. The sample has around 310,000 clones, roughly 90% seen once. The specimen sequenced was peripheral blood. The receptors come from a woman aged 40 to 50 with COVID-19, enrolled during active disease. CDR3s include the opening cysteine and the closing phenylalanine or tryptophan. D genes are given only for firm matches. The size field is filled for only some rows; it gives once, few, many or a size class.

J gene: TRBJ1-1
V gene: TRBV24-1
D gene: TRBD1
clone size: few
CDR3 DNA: TGTGCCACCAGTACATCCGGGACAGGGAACACTGAAGCTTTCTTT
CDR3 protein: CATSTSGTGNTEAFF

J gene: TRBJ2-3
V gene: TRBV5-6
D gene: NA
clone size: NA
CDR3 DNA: TGTGCCAGCAGCTTGTGGGGCAGCTGGGATACGCAGTATTTT
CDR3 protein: CASSLWGSWDTQYF

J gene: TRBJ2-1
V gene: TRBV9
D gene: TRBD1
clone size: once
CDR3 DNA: TGTGCCAGCAGCGTAGCGGGACAGGGGAAGAATGAGCAGTTCTTC
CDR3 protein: CASSVAGQGKNEQFF

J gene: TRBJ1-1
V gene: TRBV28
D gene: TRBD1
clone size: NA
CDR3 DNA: TGTGCCAGCAGTCCGTGGCAGGGGGCAACTGAAGCTTTCTTT
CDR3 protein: CASSPWQGATEAFF

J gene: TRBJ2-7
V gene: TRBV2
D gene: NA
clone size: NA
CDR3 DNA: TGTGCCAGCAGTGAAGCGCGCTACGAGCAGTACTTC
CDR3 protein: CASSEARYEQYF

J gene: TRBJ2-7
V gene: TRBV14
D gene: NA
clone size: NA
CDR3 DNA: TGTGCCAGCAGCCAAGTCGGGGGGCCCTACGAGCAGTACTTC
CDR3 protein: CASSQVGGPYEQYF

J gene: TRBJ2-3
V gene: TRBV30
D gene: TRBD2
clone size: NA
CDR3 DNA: TGTGCCTGGAGTGGGATGGCGGGAGGCCGGGGAGATACGCAGTATTTT
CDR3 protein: CAWSGMAGGRGDTQYF

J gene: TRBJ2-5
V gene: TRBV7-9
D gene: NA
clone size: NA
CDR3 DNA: TGTGCCAGCAGCCCCGACACGAAAAGGGAGACCCAGTACTTC
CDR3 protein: CASSPDTKRETQYF

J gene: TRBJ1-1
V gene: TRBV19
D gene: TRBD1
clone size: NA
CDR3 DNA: TGTGCCAGTAGTATAGTACTTACAGGGGCAGAAGCTTTCTTT
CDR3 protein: CASSIVLTGAEAFF

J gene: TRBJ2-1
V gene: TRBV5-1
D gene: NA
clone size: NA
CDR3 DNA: TGCGCCAGCAGCTCCCAAAACACCTACAATGAGCAGTTCTTC
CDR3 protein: CASSSQNTYNEQFF

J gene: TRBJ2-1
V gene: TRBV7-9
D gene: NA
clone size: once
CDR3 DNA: TGTGCCAGCAGCTTAGGTGCGGTCGGACGTTTACAGGGCAATGAGCAGTTCTTC
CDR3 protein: CASSLGAVGRLQGNEQFF

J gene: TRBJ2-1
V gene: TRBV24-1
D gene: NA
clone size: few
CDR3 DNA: TGTGCCACCAGTTCCGGGATGCCCTACAATGAGCAGTTCTTC
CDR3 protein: CATSSGMPYNEQFF

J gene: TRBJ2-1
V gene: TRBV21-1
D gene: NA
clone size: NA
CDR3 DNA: TGTGCCAGCAAACAGCGGGAGGGCAACAATGAGCAGTTCTTC
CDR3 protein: CASKQREGNNEQFF

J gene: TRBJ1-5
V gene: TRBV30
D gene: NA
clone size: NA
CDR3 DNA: TGTGCCTGGAGCCTGACAGGTCTGAGGCCCCAGCATTTT
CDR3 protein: CAWSLTGLRPQHF

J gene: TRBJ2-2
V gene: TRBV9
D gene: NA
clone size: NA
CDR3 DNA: TGTGCCAGCAGCGTAGGAGGGAGGACCACCGGGGAGCTGTTTTTT
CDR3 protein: CASSVGGRTTGELFF

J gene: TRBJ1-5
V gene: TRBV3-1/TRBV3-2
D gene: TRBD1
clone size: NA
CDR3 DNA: TGTGCCAGCAGCCTTAGGACAGGAGGGGGTCAGCCCCAGCATTTT
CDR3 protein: CASSLRTGGGQPQHF

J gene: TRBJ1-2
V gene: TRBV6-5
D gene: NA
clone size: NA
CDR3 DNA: TGTGCCAGCAGTTACGGCGGTAATGGCTACACCTTC
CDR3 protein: CASSYGGNGYTF

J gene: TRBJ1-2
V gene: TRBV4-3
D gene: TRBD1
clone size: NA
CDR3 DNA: TGCGCCAGCAGCCAAGGGGGACAGAGATATGGCTACACCTTC
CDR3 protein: CASSQGGQRYGYTF

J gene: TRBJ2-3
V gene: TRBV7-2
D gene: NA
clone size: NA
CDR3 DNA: TGTGCCAGCAGCTTAGCCGTGGGCGGCACAGATACGCAGTATTTT
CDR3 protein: CASSLAVGGTDTQYF

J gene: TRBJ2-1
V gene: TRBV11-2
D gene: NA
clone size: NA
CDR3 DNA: TGTGCCAGCAGCTCCACTGCGGGGTACAATGAGCAGTTCTTC
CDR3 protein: CASSSTAGYNEQFF

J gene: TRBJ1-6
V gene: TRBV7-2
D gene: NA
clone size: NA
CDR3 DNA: TGTGCCAGCAGCCAACGGAGGTCACCCCTCCACTTT
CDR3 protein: CASSQRRSPLHF

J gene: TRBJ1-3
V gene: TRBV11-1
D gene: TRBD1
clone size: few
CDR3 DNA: TGTGCCAGCAGCTGGACAGGAGCAGGAAACACCATATATTTT
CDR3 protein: CASSWTGAGNTIYF

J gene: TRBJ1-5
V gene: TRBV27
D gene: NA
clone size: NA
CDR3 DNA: TGTGCCAGCCGCTGGGGGGGAAGCAATCAGCCCCAGCATTTT
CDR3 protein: CASRWGGSNQPQHF

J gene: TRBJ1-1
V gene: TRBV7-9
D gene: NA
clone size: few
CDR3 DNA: TGTGCCAGCAGCTCTTACTGGACAGAGATGAACACTGAAGCTTTCTTT
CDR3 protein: CASSSYWTEMNTEAFF